What follows describes a single TCR beta chain. The data were taken from a study of molecular identifiers for immune sequencing clone quantification. V was cut by 4 bases and J by 10 bases, with 13 bases left in between. Germline CDR1 reads GTSNPN; CDR2 reads SVGIG (reference sequence). The CDR3 is made up of 11 amino acids. TCRdb re-derived calls from the PCR reads in MiXCR, one entry per CDR3 protein. In the table there are more than 450,000 distinct CDR3 sequences, 25% of which are singletons. The chain is built from TRBV30 and TRBJ1-1; a weak D match, TRBD1 (5 bases). Material for sequencing was naive CD8+ T cells from blood, with Jurkat cell RNA spiked in. Specified subset: FACS-sorted CD8+CD4-CCR7+CD45RA+ naive T cells. This receptor was identified in a human donor in good health. Some libraries in this study had Jurkat cell RNA spiked in. The CDR3 reads CAWIGVFRAFF. Written as DNA, the CDR3 is TGTGCCTGGATAGGGGTCTTTAGAGCTTTCTTT.